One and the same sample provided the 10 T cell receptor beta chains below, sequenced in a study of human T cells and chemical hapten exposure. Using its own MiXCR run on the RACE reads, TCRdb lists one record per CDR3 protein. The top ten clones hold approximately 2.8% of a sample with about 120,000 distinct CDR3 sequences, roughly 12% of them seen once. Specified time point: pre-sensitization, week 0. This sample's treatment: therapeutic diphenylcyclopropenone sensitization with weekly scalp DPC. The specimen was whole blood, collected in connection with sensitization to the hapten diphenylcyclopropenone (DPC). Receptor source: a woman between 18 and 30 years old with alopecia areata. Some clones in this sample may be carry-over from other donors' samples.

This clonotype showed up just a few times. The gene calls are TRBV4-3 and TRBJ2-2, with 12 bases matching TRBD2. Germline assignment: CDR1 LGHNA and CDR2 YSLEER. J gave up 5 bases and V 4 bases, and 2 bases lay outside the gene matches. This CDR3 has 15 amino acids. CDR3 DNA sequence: TGCGCCAGCAGCCGACTAGCGGGGGTAACCGGGGAGCTGTTTTTT. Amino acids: CASSRLAGVTGELFF.

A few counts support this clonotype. CDR3 sequence: CASSRGQGAVGTGELFF. CDR3 coding DNA: TGTGCCAGCAGCCGAGGACAGGGGGCCGTGGGCACCGGGGAGCTGTTTTTT. The rearrangement joins TRBV7-7 to TRBJ2-2; 11 bases agree with TRBD1. Looked up from germline, CDR1 is SSHAT and CDR2 is FNYEAQ (reference sequence). Trimming took 5 bases from V and 4 from J; bases not matched to a gene: 9. This CDR3 comprises 17 residues.

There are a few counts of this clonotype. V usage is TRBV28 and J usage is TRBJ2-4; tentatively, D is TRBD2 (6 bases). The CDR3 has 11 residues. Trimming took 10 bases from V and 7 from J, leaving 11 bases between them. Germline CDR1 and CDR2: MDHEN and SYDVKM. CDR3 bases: TGTGCCATCATGGCGGGGAACATTCAGTACTTC. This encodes CAIMAGNIQYF.

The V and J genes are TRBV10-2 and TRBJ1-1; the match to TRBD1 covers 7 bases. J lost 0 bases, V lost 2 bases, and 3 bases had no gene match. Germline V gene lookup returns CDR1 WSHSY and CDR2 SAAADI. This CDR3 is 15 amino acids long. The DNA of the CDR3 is TGCGCCAGCAGTGAGGCGGACAGGTTGAACACTGAAGCTTTCTTT. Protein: CASSEADRLNTEAFF.

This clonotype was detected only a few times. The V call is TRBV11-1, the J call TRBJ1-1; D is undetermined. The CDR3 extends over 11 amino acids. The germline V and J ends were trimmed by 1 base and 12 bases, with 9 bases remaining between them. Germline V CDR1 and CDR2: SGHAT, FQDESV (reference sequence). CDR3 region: CASSLGWISFF. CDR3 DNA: TGTGCCAGCAGCTTAGGATGGATCTCTTTCTTT.

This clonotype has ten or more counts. The CDR3 loop reads CASSPGRSREQFF. The CDR3 DNA reads as TGTGCCAGCTCACCAGGTAGGAGCAGGGAGCAGTTCTTC. V gene TRBV18 combines with J gene TRBJ2-1, with unresolved D. The V end lost 2 bases, the J end lost 10 bases, and 12 bases lay between the germline ends. Germline-derived CDR1 and CDR2 are KGHSH and LQKENI. The CDR3 extends over 13 amino acids. Based on the CDR3 plus reference TRBV18 and TRBJ2-1, the full variable domain is NAGVMQNPRHLVRRRGQEARLRCSPMKGHSHVYWYRQLPEEGLKFMVYLQKENIIDESGMPKERFSAEFPKEGPSILRIQQVVRGDSAAYFCASSPGRSREQFFGPGTRLTVL.

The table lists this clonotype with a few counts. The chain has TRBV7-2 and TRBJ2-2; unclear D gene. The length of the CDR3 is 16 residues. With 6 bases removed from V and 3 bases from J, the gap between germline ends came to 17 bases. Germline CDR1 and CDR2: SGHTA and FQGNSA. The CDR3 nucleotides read TGTGCCAGCAGTAGGTATAGGCAGGTGGACACCGGGGAGCTGTTTTTT. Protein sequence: CASSRYRQVDTGELFF.

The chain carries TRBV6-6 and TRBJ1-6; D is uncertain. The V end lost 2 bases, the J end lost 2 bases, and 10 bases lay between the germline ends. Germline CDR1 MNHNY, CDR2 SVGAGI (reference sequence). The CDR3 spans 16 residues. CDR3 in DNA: TGTGCCAGCAGTTACGTGAGGGCGACCTATAATTCACCCCTCCACTTT. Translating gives CASSYVRATYNSPLHF.

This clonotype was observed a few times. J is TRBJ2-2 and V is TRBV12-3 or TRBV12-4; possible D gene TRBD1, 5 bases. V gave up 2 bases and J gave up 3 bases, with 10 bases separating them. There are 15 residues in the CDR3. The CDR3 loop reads CASSLLTADTGELFF. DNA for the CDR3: TGTGCCAGCAGTTTACTGACAGCCGACACCGGGGAGCTGTTTTTT.

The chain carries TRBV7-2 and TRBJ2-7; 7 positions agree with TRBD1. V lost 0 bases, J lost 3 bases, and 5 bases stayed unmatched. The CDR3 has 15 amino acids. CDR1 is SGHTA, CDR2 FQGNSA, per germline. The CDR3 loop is CASSLASGQNYEQYF. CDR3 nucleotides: TGTGCCAGCAGCTTAGCGTCGGGACAGAACTACGAGCAGTACTTC.